Here is one T cell receptor beta chain with its context. Its cognate antigen is unknown. This record comes from a study of CXCR3-negative and CXCR3-positive naive CD8 T cells. As for the study in general: Sequencing gave 120 million to 150 million TRB reads overall, about 1.5 +/- 0.3 million per library. General observations from the study: Across naive subsets, surface CD5 expression was comparable, and TCR strength was inferred from properties of the TRB CDR3.

From germline, CDR1 is DFQATT and CDR2 SNEGSKA (reference sequence). The CDR3 loop spans 18 amino acids. UMI-labeled 5' RACE TRB cDNA libraries were prepared from the cells. TCRdb reprocessed the 5' RACE reads; each CDR3 protein has one entry and no DNA is given. The ten top clones account for 20% to 25%, within a sample of around 50,000 distinct CDR3 sequences. This clonotype was obtained from a human donor in good health. Some clones in this sample may be carry-over from other donors' samples. This sequence joins TRBV20-1 and TRBJ2-3; TCRdb outputs TRBD2, but without DNA this stays unchecked. Input material: memory CD8+ T cells from blood. CDR3 residues: CSATRGLAGGLHTDTQYF.